A single sample is the source of the 14 T cell receptor beta chains below, sequenced in a study of monozygotic twins with inflammatory bowel disease. TCRdb re-called the 5' RACE reads, yielding one record per CDR3 amino acid sequence without DNA. The sample spans approximately 330,000 distinct CDR3 sequences; the ten largest clones claim approximately 2%. The source material was blood. The source of these receptors is a human donor with ulcerative colitis or Crohn's disease, or a healthy co-twin of an affected twin (not recorded which).

V and J are TRBV7-3 and TRBJ2-3; TCRdb reports TRBD2, a call that lacks DNA to check it against. The germline V gene has CDR1 SGHTA and CDR2 FQGTGA. The CDR3 extends over 16 amino acids. This chain's CDR3 is CASSPTQAGDRDTQYF.

This chain connects TRBV12-5 to TRBJ2-1; TCRdb designates TRBD1, a call that cannot be tested without DNA. The CDR3 spans 12 residues. The germline gives CDR1 LGHNT, CDR2 FRNRAP. Here the CDR3 reads CASGLLGGEQFF.

V usage is TRBV6-6 and J usage is TRBJ1-5. The germline V gene has CDR1 MNHNY and CDR2 SVGAGI (reference sequence). The CDR3 has 14 residues. CDR3 sequence reads: CASSYSTGPQPQHF.

This rearrangement joins TRBV6-5 to TRBJ1-2; lacking DNA, the TRBD1 call made by TCRdb goes unchecked. Germline CDR1 and CDR2: MNHEY and SVGAGI. The CDR3 extends over 17 amino acids. CDR3 region: CASSPSSTGGSGNGYTF.

The V and J genes are TRBV18 and TRBJ1-2; the TRBD1 assignment by TCRdb is unverifiable without DNA. Germline V lookup: CDR1 KGHSH, CDR2 LQKENI. The CDR3 sequence is 14 residues long. This chain's CDR3 is CASSPLDSPIGYTF.

J is TRBJ2-1 and V is TRBV2; the TRBD2 assignment by TCRdb is unverifiable without DNA. Germline CDR1 SNHLY, CDR2 FYNNEI. This CDR3 comprises 14 residues. The CDR3 protein is CASSGASGRNEQFF.

The rearrangement links TRBV5-1 to TRBJ2-7; TCRdb lists TRBD2, though no DNA is available to test this call. Germline V gene lookup returns CDR1 SGHRS and CDR2 YFSETQ. The CDR3 extends over 14 amino acids. The CDR3 reads CASSFGRAPNEQYF.

This sequence joins TRBV20-1 and TRBJ2-2; TCRdb's D call, TRBD2, is unchecked because there is no DNA. The CDR3 has 17 amino acids. Germline values: CDR1 DFQATT, CDR2 SNEGSKA (reference sequence). The CDR3 here is CSATPWTSGRHTGELFF.

The chain couples TRBV20-1 to TRBJ2-5; TCRdb's D call, TRBD1, is unchecked because there is no DNA. The CDR3 covers 14 residues. Per the germline V gene, CDR1 is DFQATT and CDR2 is SNEGSKA (reference sequence). CDR3 protein: CSARDPAPQETQYF.

This rearrangement joins TRBV5-1 to TRBJ2-5; TCRdb names TRBD1, which stays unverified in the absence of DNA. CDR3 size: 15 residues. Germline CDR1 and CDR2: SGHRS and YFSETQ. The CDR3 protein is CASSLTGGDGETQYF.

V is TRBV12-3 or TRBV12-4 and J is TRBJ1-1; TCRdb outputs TRBD1, but without DNA this stays unchecked. The CDR3 has 15 residues. The chain's CDR3 is CASSLYGTGRVEAFF.

The rearrangement links TRBV5-5 to TRBJ1-2; the TRBD1 assignment by TCRdb is unverifiable without DNA. This CDR3 is 15 amino acids long. Germline-derived CDR1 and CDR2 are SGHKS and YYEKEE (reference sequence). The CDR3 sequence is CASSLRAGFDSGYTF.

The chain joins TRBV5-1 to TRBJ2-3; TCRdb outputs TRBD2, but without DNA this stays unchecked. The CDR3 consists of 15 residues. Per the germline V gene, CDR1 is SGHRS and CDR2 is YFSETQ. This CDR3 is CASSLGGTTPRAQYF. The full variable domain, with the rest looked up from reference TRBV5-1 and TRBJ2-3, is KAGVTQTPRYLIKTRGQQVTLSCSPISGHRSVSWYQQTPGQGLQFLFEYFSETQRNKGNFPGRFSGRQFSNSRSEMNVSTLELGDSALYLCASSLGGTTPRAQYFGPGTRLTVL.

The rearrangement links TRBV19 to TRBJ2-2; there is no DNA to check the TCRdb D call of TRBD2. The CDR3 covers 16 residues. Germline CDR1 is LNHDA and CDR2 is SQIVND (reference sequence). The chain's CDR3 is CASSMGLAGGTGELFF.